This TCR beta chain was profiled in a study of blood T cell repertoires in COVID-19. At the level of the study: Whether acute or convalescent, the COVID-19 samples came from the United States, Italy and Spain. Sources were T cells, B-cell-depleted T cells, or PBMCs; the material itself was cDNA or gDNA.

Trimming pared 3 bases from V and 2 bases from J, leaving 7 bases between. This CDR3 has 13 residues. CDR1 and CDR2 (germline): KGHSH, LQKENI. In the study's own analysis: Nucleated cell counts were estimated from reference gene primer amplification. Repertoires were generated with immunoSEQ multiplex PCR, while TCRdb's copy carries only in-frame clones and drops some. That table is the source of V, J and clone size, and D and trimming were worked out from the DNA. This table has 150,000 to 200,000 clones, about 79% appearing once. The source material was peripheral blood. The genes are TRBV18 and TRBJ1-2; D unclear. The receptor was derived from a woman aged 65 to 85 with acute or convalescent COVID-19. CDR3 sequence: CASSPAENYGYTF. The CDR3 region has the DNA TGTGCCAGCTCACCGGCGGAGAACTATGGCTACACCTTC.